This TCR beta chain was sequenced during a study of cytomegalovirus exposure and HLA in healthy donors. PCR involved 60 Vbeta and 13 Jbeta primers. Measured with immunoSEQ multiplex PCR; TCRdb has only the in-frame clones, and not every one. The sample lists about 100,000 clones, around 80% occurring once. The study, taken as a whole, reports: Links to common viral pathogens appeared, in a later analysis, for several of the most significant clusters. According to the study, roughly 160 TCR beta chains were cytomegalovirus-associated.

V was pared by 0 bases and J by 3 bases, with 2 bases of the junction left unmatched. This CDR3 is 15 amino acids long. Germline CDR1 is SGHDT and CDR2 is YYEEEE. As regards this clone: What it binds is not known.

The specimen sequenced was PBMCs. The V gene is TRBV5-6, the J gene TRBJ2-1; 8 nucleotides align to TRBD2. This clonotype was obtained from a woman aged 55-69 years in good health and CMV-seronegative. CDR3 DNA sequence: TGTGCCAGCAGCTTGGGACTAGCGAGCTACAATGAGCAGTTCTTC. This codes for CASSLGLASYNEQFF.